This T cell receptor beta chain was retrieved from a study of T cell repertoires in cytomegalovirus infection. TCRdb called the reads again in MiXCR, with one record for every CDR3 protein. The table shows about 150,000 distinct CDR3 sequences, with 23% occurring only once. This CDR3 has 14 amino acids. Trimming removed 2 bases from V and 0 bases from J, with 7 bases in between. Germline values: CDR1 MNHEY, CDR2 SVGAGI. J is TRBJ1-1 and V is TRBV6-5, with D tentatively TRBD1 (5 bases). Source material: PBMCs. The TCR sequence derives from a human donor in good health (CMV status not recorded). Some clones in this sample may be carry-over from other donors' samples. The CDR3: CASSYGGVNTEAFF. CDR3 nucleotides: TGTGCCAGCAGTTACGGGGGGGTGAACACTGAAGCTTTCTTT.